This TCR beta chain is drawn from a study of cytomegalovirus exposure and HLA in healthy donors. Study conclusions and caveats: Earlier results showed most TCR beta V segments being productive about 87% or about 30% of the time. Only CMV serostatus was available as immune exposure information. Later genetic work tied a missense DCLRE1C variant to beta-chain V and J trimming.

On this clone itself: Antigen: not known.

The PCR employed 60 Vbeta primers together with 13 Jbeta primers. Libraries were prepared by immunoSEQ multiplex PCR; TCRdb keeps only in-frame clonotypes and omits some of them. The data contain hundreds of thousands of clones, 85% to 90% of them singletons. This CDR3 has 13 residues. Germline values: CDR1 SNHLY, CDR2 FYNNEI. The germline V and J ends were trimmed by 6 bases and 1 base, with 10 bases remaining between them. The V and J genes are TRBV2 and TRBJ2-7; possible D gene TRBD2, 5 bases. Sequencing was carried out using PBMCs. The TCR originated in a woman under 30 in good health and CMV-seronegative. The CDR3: CASRVGLSYEQYF. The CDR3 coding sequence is TGTGCCAGCAGAGTTGGACTTTCCTACGAGCAGTACTTC.